One sample yielded the 21 T cell receptor beta chains listed below, sequenced in a study of T cell clonality in common variable immunodeficiency. Here immunoSEQ multiplex PCR was the method, and the copy in TCRdb shows in-frame clones only, minus some. The sample was found to contain more than 65,000 clones, and every one recurs. The sequenced material came from peripheral blood mononuclear cells. The receptors shown here come from a person aged 18 to 70 in good health.

This clone was seen at least ten times. The read ends 3 residues before the CDR3 terminus; that terminus is restored from the germline J gene. The chain links TRBV23-1 to TRBJ2-7, with D possibly being TRBD1 (6 bases). TRBV23-1 is annotated as an ORF whose role is uncertain. With 2 bases removed from V and 3 bases from J, the gap between germline ends came to 17 bases. This CDR3 has 16 residues. The CDR3 DNA, read in part, is TGCGCCAGCAGTCAAAACGAACACAAACAGGGCTACGAG. It codes for CASSQNEHKQGYE. The CDR3 as a whole reads CASSQNEHKQGYEQYF.

This clone occurred many times. The missing CDR3 end, 3 residues past where the read stops, is filled in from the germline J gene. V usage is TRBV19 and J usage is TRBJ2-5, with 14 bases fitting TRBD2. Germline loops: CDR1 LNHDA, CDR2 SQIVND (reference sequence). This CDR3 spans 16 amino acids. V trimming: 3 bases; J trimming: 5 bases; junction bases outside the gene matches: 5. The CDR3 loop is CASSMTGTSGSETQYF. The sequenced CDR3 bases are TGTGCCAGTAGTATGACGGGGACTAGCGGGAGCGAGACC. The full variable domain, with the rest looked up from reference TRBV19 and TRBJ2-5, is DGGITQSPKYLFRKEGQNVTLSCEQNLNHDAMYWYRQDPGQGLRLIYYSQIVNDFQKGDIAEGYSVSREKKESFPLTVTSAQKNPTAFYLCASSMTGTSGSETQYFGPGTRLLVL.

This clone was seen ten or more times. The read ends 3 residues shy of where the CDR3 ends; the end is completed using the germline J gene. The chain uses TRBV4-1 and TRBJ2-5; the D call may be TRBD1 or TRBD2 (5 bases each). The germline CDR1 and CDR2 sequences are MGHRA and YSYEKL. V lost 3 bases and J lost 4, with 12 bases in between. This CDR3 comprises 14 residues. This CDR3 is CASSQRGGRETQYF. CDR3 DNA, as far as it was read: TGCGCCAGCAGCCAGAGGGGCGGACGAGAGACC.

As regards this clone: The read stops 3 residues short of the end of the CDR3; the missing end is completed from the germline J gene. The rearrangement joins TRBV10-2 to TRBJ2-1, with TRBD2 identical over 9 bases. Germline V gives CDR1 WSHSY, CDR2 SAAADI. The CDR3 contains 14 residues. The trim removed 4 bases at V and 3 bases at J, leaving 1 base unmatched. The CDR3 bases that were read are TGCGCCAGCAGTGGACTAGCGGTCTACAATGAG. Its protein is CASSGLAVYNE. The full CDR3 protein is CASSGLAVYNEQFF.

There are many counts of this clone. The read falls 3 residues short of the CDR3 end, and the missing part is taken from the germline J gene. The chain uses TRBV6-2 or TRBV6-3 and TRBJ2-3; perhaps TRBD1 as D (6 bases). CDR1 MNHEY and CDR2 SVGEGT come from the germline V gene. This CDR3 is built from 14 residues. Deletions cut 1 base from V and 8 bases from J, with 13 bases between. The part of the CDR3 DNA that was read is TGTGCCAGCAGTTACTTCGGACAGACGGGTACG. Amino acids: CASSYFGQTGT. The CDR3, in full, reads CASSYFGQTGTQYF.

In this sample, this clone turned up many times. The read ends 3 residues shy of where the CDR3 ends; the end is completed using the germline J gene. The chain links TRBV12-5 to TRBJ2-3; no firm D call. In germline, CDR1 is LGHNT, CDR2 FRNRAP. The CDR3 extends over 12 amino acids. Trimming removed 3 bases from V and 6 bases from J, with 7 bases in between. CDR3 sequence reads: CASGFGLDTQYF. The sequenced part of the CDR3 DNA is TGTGCTAGTGGTTTCGGGTTGGATACG.

This clone was seen at least ten times. The CDR3 end is not reached by the read, which stops 3 residues before it; the germline J gene fills it in. The chain couples TRBV20-1 to TRBJ1-6; a possible D gene is TRBD1 (6 bases). From germline, CDR1 is DFQATT and CDR2 SNEGSKA (reference sequence). V gave up 3 bases and J gave up 2 bases, with 26 bases separating them. This CDR3 spans 20 amino acids. The sequenced CDR3 bases are TGCAGTGCTAGTTCGGGGCGAGGACAGAGCTCGCCTGCCTATAATTCACCC. This encodes CSASSGRGQSSPAYNSP. The complete CDR3 protein is CSASSGRGQSSPAYNSPLHF.

This clone was observed many times. The read ends 3 residues shy of where the CDR3 ends; the end is completed using the germline J gene. The rearrangement uses TRBV2 and TRBJ2-2, with 8 positions matching TRBD2. Germline V gene lookup returns CDR1 SNHLY and CDR2 FYNNEI. V gave up 3 bases and J gave up 6 bases; unmatched junction bases: 12. The CDR3 is 17 amino acids. This CDR3 is CASSDWGTSKISGELFF. The covered CDR3 bases are TGTGCCAGCAGTGATTGGGGGACTAGTAAGATATCCGGGGAG.

This clone was found a few times. Coverage ceases 3 residues before the CDR3 finishes, and the germline J gene fills in the end. This chain joins TRBV2 and TRBJ2-7, with TRBD2 identical over 7 bases. Germline assignment: CDR1 SNHLY and CDR2 FYNNEI. The trim removed 6 bases at V and 0 bases at J, leaving 5 bases unmatched. The CDR3 consists of 14 residues. CDR3 sequence: CASSVKRDSYEQYF. Partial CDR3 DNA: TGTGCCAGCAGCGTGAAGCGGGACTCCTACGAG.

This clone appeared many times. One junction end does not reproduce the germline sequence, and a read error may be involved. The CDR3 end is not reached by the read, which stops 3 residues before it; the germline J gene fills it in. The rearrangement uses TRBV4-2 and TRBJ1-2; the match to TRBD1 covers 9 bases. The CDR3 runs 14 residues. CDR1 and CDR2 from the germline V gene are LGHNA and YNFKEQ. CDR3 protein: CASSQRDRDRSYTF. CDR3 bases read: TGCGCCAGCAGCCAAAGGGACAGGGATCGAAGC.

This clone was seen many times. The read is 3 residues too short to cover the CDR3 end, so that end is filled in from the germline J gene. This rearrangement joins TRBV29-1 to TRBJ2-1; 10 bases are shared with TRBD2. Germline V CDR1 and CDR2: SQVTM, ANQGSEA. The CDR3 runs to 18 residues. The junction had 13 bases not matched to a gene; V was cut back by 3 bases and J by 2 bases. CDR3 protein: CSVDTGTSAPSAYNEQFF. CDR3 DNA (partial): TGCAGCGTTGACACCGGGACTAGCGCCCCGAGCGCCTACAATGAG.

This clone was observed many times. Read data end 3 residues before the CDR3 end; the end is taken from the germline J gene. V usage is TRBV29-1 and J usage is TRBJ2-3, with D possibly being TRBD1 (5 bases). The CDR3 totals 12 residues. From germline, CDR1 is SQVTM and CDR2 ANQGSEA. Trimming removed 2 bases from V and 7 bases from J, with 10 bases in between. CDR3 sequence: CSVEPGKNTQYF. The DNA read from the CDR3 is TGCAGCGTTGAACCAGGGAAAAATACG.

This clone was found many times. CDR3 bases read: TGTGCCAGCAGCTTATCTAATAGCGGGAGGACG. The encoded protein is CASSLSNSGRT. The CDR3 in full is CASSLSNSGRTQYF. The rearrangement uses TRBV7-2 and TRBJ2-3, with 10 bases identical to TRBD2. The read comes to an end 3 residues before the CDR3 does, leaving the germline J gene to fill in the end. In germline, CDR1 is SGHTA, CDR2 FQGNSA. The length of the CDR3 is 14 residues.

This clone has ten or more counts. The CDR3 is cut off 3 residues early in the read; its end comes from the germline J gene. This chain links TRBV19 with TRBJ2-1; 11 bases match TRBD2. CDR3 length: 16 amino acids. Germline loops: CDR1 LNHDA, CDR2 SQIVND (reference sequence). After removal of 7 bases from V and 9 bases from J, the junction contained 14 bases not matched to a gene. CDR3 DNA, as far as it was read: TGTGCCAGTACCTCCTGGGGTAGCGGGAGGGAGATTGAG. Translating it yields CASTSWGSGREIE. The CDR3 in full is CASTSWGSGREIEQFF.

In its sample, this clone was seen many times. The read ends 3 residues before the CDR3 terminus; that terminus is restored from the germline J gene. The rearrangement uses TRBV5-1 and TRBJ2-5; 8 bases map to TRBD1. Germline V gene lookup returns CDR1 SGHRS and CDR2 YFSETQ. V lost 0 bases, J lost 5 bases, and 9 bases stayed unmatched. CDR3 size: 16 residues. The sequenced part of the CDR3 DNA is TGCGCCAGCAGCTTGGGGTCGACAGGGGAAGGGGAGACC. It is translated as CASSLGSTGEGET. The CDR3 in its entirety is CASSLGSTGEGETQYF.

In its sample, this clone was seen many times. The read ends 3 residues before the CDR3 terminus; that terminus is restored from the germline J gene. The chain links TRBV7-2 to TRBJ2-5, with a weak D call TRBD1 (6 bases). CDR3 length: 15 residues. V lost 2 bases, J lost 3 bases, and 13 bases lay in between. Germline CDR1 SGHTA, CDR2 FQGNSA. CDR3 DNA, as far as it was read: TGTGCCAGCAGCTTACCAGGGGCCAGTAAAGAGACC. Translated, it gives CASSLPGASKET. The entire CDR3 protein reads CASSLPGASKETQYF.

The sample holds many counts of this clone. The read is 3 residues too short to cover the CDR3 end, so that end is filled in from the germline J gene. The rearrangement uses TRBV19 and TRBJ2-7; 15 bases are shared with TRBD2. This CDR3 spans 17 amino acids. The V and J ends lost 3 bases and 6 bases, in that order; junction bases with no gene match: 9. Germline values: CDR1 LNHDA, CDR2 SQIVND (reference sequence). CDR3: CASSIGTSGRTLGEQYF. CDR3 bases read: TGTGCCAGTAGTATTGGGACTAGCGGGAGGACGCTGGGCGAG.

This clone has a count of ten or more. The CDR3 end is not reached by the read, which stops 3 residues before it; the germline J gene fills it in. The V call is TRBV19, the J call TRBJ1-2; D is ambiguous. The CDR3 contains 15 residues. V was clipped by 3 bases and J by 5 bases, with 16 bases between them. The germline V gene encodes CDR1 LNHDA and CDR2 SQIVND (reference sequence). CDR3 bases read: TGTGCCAGTAGTATCTTCATCCGGTACGATTATGGC. It translates to CASSIFIRYDYG. The whole CDR3 region reads CASSIFIRYDYGYTF. The variable domain in full, with the rest retrieved from reference TRBV19 and TRBJ1-2, is DGGITQSPKYLFRKEGQNVTLSCEQNLNHDAMYWYRQDPGQGLRLIYYSQIVNDFQKGDIAEGYSVSREKKESFPLTVTSAQKNPTAFYLCASSIFIRYDYGYTFGSGTRLTVV.

This clone was observed at least ten times. The covered CDR3 bases are TGTGCCAGCGGGCTACAGGGCCCGAACACTGAA. It yields the protein CASGLQGPNTE. Given in full, the CDR3 is CASGLQGPNTEAFF. This chain uses TRBV2 with TRBJ1-1; D is perhaps TRBD1 (6 bases). The read is 3 residues too short to cover the CDR3 end, so that end is filled in from the germline J gene. The V gene's germline CDR1 is SNHLY and CDR2 FYNNEI. The CDR3 has 14 amino acids. Trimming removed 8 bases at V and 1 base at J, with 14 bases between.

This clone was recorded at least ten times. The read falls 3 residues short of the CDR3 end, and the missing part is taken from the germline J gene. This chain joins TRBV29-1 and TRBJ2-1; the D gene is possibly TRBD1 (6 bases). Germline CDR1 and CDR2: SQVTM and ANQGSEA. CDR3 length: 11 amino acids. Deletions cut 4 bases from V and 7 bases from J, with 8 bases between. The part of the CDR3 DNA that was read is TGCAGCGTTGTGAGGGGGAATGAG. Encoded protein: CSVVRGNE. The whole CDR3 protein reads CSVVRGNEQFF.

Ten or more counts support this clone. The missing CDR3 end, 3 residues past where the read stops, is filled in from the germline J gene. This sequence joins TRBV12-3 or TRBV12-4 and TRBJ1-1; D call uncertain. CDR3 length: 14 amino acids. V lost 5 bases to trimming and J lost 4 bases, with 14 bases between them. The CDR3: CASSPIWAGTEAFF. The covered CDR3 bases are TGTGCCAGCAGTCCGATATGGGCGGGCACTGAA.